These T cell receptor beta chains were read from a single sample in a study of T cell repertoires in cytomegalovirus infection. TCRdb called the reads again in MiXCR, with one record for every CDR3 protein. The sample has about 770,000 distinct CDR3 sequences; roughly 29% are singletons. Which antigens these TCRs recognize remains unknown. Material: cultured CD8+ T cells from PBMCs, obtained from culture after CMV antigen stimulation. The receptors were sampled from a human donor in good health (CMV status not recorded). Some clones in this sample may be carry-over from other donors' samples. CDR3s include the opening cysteine and the closing phenylalanine or tryptophan.

J: TRBJ1-5; V: TRBV7-8; CDR3: CASSLTEGNQPQHF
J: TRBJ1-6; V: TRBV20-1; CDR3: CSARDRRAYNSPLHF
J: TRBJ2-2; V: TRBV7-6; CDR3: CASSLWDLADGELFF
J: TRBJ2-7; V: TRBV2; CDR3: CASNAPRTGGLSEQYF
J: TRBJ2-1; V: TRBV7-9; CDR3: CASSFGSGGYNEQFF
J: TRBJ1-2; V: TRBV6-2/TRBV6-3; CDR3: CASSYSRGGDTTGYTF
J: TRBJ2-6; V: TRBV10-3; CDR3: CAIRKTQRVEQGTAGANVLTF
J: TRBJ2-1; V: TRBV11-1; CDR3: CASSRPGLAPYNEQFF
J: TRBJ2-3; V: TRBV5-6; CDR3: CASSLRSGQGAEDTQYF
J: TRBJ2-3; V: TRBV11-2; CDR3: CASSTWTSGNTDTQYF
J: TRBJ2-2; V: TRBV27; CDR3: CASTSRTELTGELFF
J: TRBJ2-2; V: TRBV2; CDR3: CASSGDRVSTGELFF
J: TRBJ2-2; V: TRBV29-1; CDR3: CSVEGDRGGTGELFF
J: TRBJ2-5; V: TRBV4-1; CDR3: CASSQGTGGLKETQYF
J: TRBJ2-1; V: TRBV7-8; CDR3: CASSLTSGDYNEQFF
J: TRBJ2-2; V: TRBV7-9; CDR3: CASSLVGTTGFTGELFF
J: TRBJ1-1; V: TRBV4-1; CDR3: CASSHGMALNTEAFF
J: TRBJ1-1; V: TRBV7-9; CDR3: CASSLGSGYTNTEAFF
J: TRBJ1-1; V: TRBV7-9; CDR3: CASSFTPRGLNTEAFF
J: TRBJ1-1; V: TRBV7-6; CDR3: CASSPRTGDTEAFF
J: TRBJ1-1; V: TRBV5-1; CDR3: CASSLTPDRPILGLNTEAFF
J: TRBJ2-1; V: TRBV6-4; CDR3: CASSPTGLAGDYNEQFF
J: TRBJ2-6; V: TRBV20-1; CDR3: CSARAFDGANVLTF
J: TRBJ1-6; V: TRBV23-1; CDR3: CASSRTGTLTNSPLHF
J: TRBJ1-2; V: TRBV7-6; CDR3: CASSLTGTGLNGYTF
J: TRBJ2-1; V: TRBV7-3; CDR3: CASSPSSELGYNEQFF
J: TRBJ1-3; V: TRBV7-9; CDR3: CASSAASSGNTIYF
J: TRBJ1-1; V: TRBV4-3; CDR3: CASSQVYGGMNTEAFF
J: TRBJ1-2; V: TRBV19; CDR3: CASSISGDYYGYTF
J: TRBJ2-1; V: TRBV7-9; CDR3: CASSLDAGGTGNEQFF
J: TRBJ2-1; V: TRBV7-8; CDR3: CASSFAAGSVYEQFF
J: TRBJ2-4; V: TRBV13; CDR3: CASSLGGREAKNIQYF
J: TRBJ2-3; V: TRBV6-2/TRBV6-3; CDR3: CASSYPRDRNTDTQYF
J: TRBJ1-1; V: TRBV7-2; CDR3: CASSTGPSGAFF
J: TRBJ1-5; V: TRBV4-1; CDR3: CASSGTVHSNQPQHF
J: TRBJ1-1; V: TRBV29-1; CDR3: CSVLTGRGWNTEAFF
J: TRBJ2-3; V: TRBV7-6; CDR3: CASSLVGERTDTQYF
J: TRBJ2-3; V: TRBV28; CDR3: CASSLSRQGAWSTDTQYF
J: TRBJ2-2; V: TRBV15; CDR3: CATSETGELFF
J: TRBJ2-4; V: TRBV12-3/TRBV12-4; CDR3: CASSLVSTGIQYF
J: TRBJ1-5; V: TRBV7-8; CDR3: CASSWGQGAQPQHF
J: TRBJ2-1; V: TRBV7-6; CDR3: CASSLPWGQGSLYNEQFF
J: TRBJ2-1; V: TRBV29-1; CDR3: CSVEAETWDRISEEQFF
J: TRBJ2-2; V: TRBV4-1; CDR3: CASSQVSSVSTGELFF
J: TRBJ2-7; V: TRBV2; CDR3: CASSGGTGPYEQYF
J: TRBJ2-6; V: TRBV7-9; CDR3: CASRPGTGPGANVLTF
J: TRBJ2-1; V: TRBV29-1; CDR3: CSVLYRAAQFF
J: TRBJ1-5; V: TRBV28; CDR3: CASSWDRGVQPQHF
J: TRBJ2-1; V: TRBV11-2; CDR3: CASSGGTGVYNEQFF
J: TRBJ1-2; V: TRBV7-9; CDR3: CASSFTNPVRYGYTF
J: TRBJ2-2; V: TRBV7-6; CDR3: CASSLGGQYTGELFF
J: TRBJ2-1; V: TRBV7-9; CDR3: CASSLDTGSYNEQFF
J: TRBJ1-5; V: TRBV11-3; CDR3: CASSLDGLNQPQHF
J: TRBJ1-5; V: TRBV19; CDR3: CASSALGQGSNQPQHF